This TCR beta chain was captured by sequencing in a study of shared T cell receptors in the human thymus. Sequencing was performed with immunoSEQ multiplex PCR; in TCRdb, only in-frame clones are kept and a portion is missing. Of about 400,000 clones in the sample, 95% were seen once. The CDR3 contains 11 residues. In germline, CDR1 is MNHNS, CDR2 SASEGT. Trimming removed 7 bases at V and 10 bases at J, with 10 bases between. The origin of this receptor is a human donor. Sample: thymocytes. The chain employs TRBV6-1 and TRBJ2-2; D remains ambiguous. The CDR3 sequence is CASIDSEELFF. The CDR3 DNA sequence: TGTGCCAGCATTGACTCGGAGGAGCTGTTTTTT.